This T cell receptor (beta chain) was retrieved from a study of blood T cell repertoires in COVID-19. Study as a whole: In each case, the material was cDNA or gDNA derived from T cells, B-cell-depleted T cells, or PBMCs.

In the authors' workflow: Reference gene primer amplification gave estimated nucleated cell counts. Data came from immunoSEQ multiplex PCR; TCRdb stores just in-frame clones and leaves some out. Clone size and V and J calls were adopted from that table, with D and trimming inferred from the DNA. The data show just under 90,000 clones, about two thirds seen once. The table lists this clone with a count of one. V lost 4 bases to trimming and J lost 6 bases; unmatched junction nucleotides: 9. Germline values: CDR1 MNHEY, CDR2 SMNVEV (reference sequence). The length of the CDR3 is 16 residues. The TCR originated in a woman of 80 years or more with acute or convalescent COVID-19. The chain employs TRBV27 and TRBJ2-1; 10 bases line up with TRBD1. The sample comprised peripheral blood. The DNA of the CDR3 is TGTGCCAGCAGTTCACGACAGGGGGCGCGAGGCAATGAGCAGTTCTTC. This translates into CASSSRQGARGNEQFF.